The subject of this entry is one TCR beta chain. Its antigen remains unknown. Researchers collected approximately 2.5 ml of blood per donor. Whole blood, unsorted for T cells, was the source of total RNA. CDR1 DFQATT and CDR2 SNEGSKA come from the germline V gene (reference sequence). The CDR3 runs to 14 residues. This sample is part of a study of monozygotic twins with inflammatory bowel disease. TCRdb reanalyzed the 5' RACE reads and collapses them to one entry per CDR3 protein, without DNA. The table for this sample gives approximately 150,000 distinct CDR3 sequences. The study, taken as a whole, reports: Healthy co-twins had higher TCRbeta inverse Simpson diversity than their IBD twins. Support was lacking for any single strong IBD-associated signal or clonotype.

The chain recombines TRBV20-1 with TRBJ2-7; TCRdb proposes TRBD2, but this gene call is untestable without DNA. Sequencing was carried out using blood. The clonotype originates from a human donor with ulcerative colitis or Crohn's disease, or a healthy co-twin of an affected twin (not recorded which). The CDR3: CSASPSGVSYEQYF.